These 26 T cell receptor beta chains came from one sample sequenced in a study of neurological immune-mediated disorders. TCRdb independently ran MiXCR on the 5' RACE reads; one entry per CDR3 protein. The table has 39,000 or so distinct CDR3 sequences, 2% to 3% seen once. The specimen sequenced was PBMCs. All receptors come from a man aged 30 to 39 with multiple sclerosis.

The sample holds many counts of this clonotype. V usage is TRBV7-8 and J usage is TRBJ2-1; 11 bases are a match to TRBD2. V was clipped by 3 bases and J by 8 bases; unmatched bases: 12. This CDR3 region has 17 residues. CDR1 SGHVS and CDR2 FQNEAQ come from the germline V gene. Here the CDR3 DNA reads TGTGCCAGCAGCTTTTCCCCCCTAGCGGGAGGTTTAGATGAGCAGTTCTTC. Translating gives CASSFSPLAGGLDEQFF.

This clonotype was counted ten times or more. This may come from a read error, since a much larger clone is one base off. V usage is TRBV11-2 and J usage is TRBJ2-1, with 13 bases identical to TRBD2. V lost 3 bases and J lost 5; bases outside the gene matches: 1. CDR3 length: 15 residues. The germline V gene encodes CDR1 SGHAT and CDR2 FQNNGV. The CDR3 DNA sequence: TGTGCCAGCAGCTTGGGGACTAGCGGGAACAATGAGCAGTTCTTC. This translates into CASSLGTSGNNEQFF.

This clonotype appeared a few times. V usage is TRBV11-3 and J usage is TRBJ2-2, with 7 bases matching TRBD1. The V gene's germline CDR1 is SGHNT and CDR2 YENEEA. V shed 5 bases, J shed 7 bases, and the junction held 10 bases outside the gene matches. The CDR3 sequence is 15 residues long. Here the CDR3 reads CASSGSTGRFGELFF. In nucleotides, the CDR3 is TGTGCCAGCAGCGGGTCGACAGGGAGATTCGGGGAGCTGTTTTTT.

At least ten counts were recorded for this clonotype. CDR3 nucleotides: TGTGCCAGCTCTCCGGGAGGGGGCGGGCAGCCCCAGCATTTT. Its protein product is CASSPGGGGQPQHF. The V and J genes are TRBV28 and TRBJ1-5; TRBD1 aligns across 7 bases. There are 14 residues in the CDR3. V trimming: 8 bases; J trimming: 7 bases; junction bases outside the gene matches: 11. Per the germline V gene, CDR1 is MDHEN and CDR2 is SYDVKM.

This clonotype was recorded at least ten times. J is TRBJ2-1 and V is TRBV20-1; 7 bases align to TRBD2. V trimming: 5 bases; J trimming: 1 base; junction bases outside the gene matches: 8. The CDR3 has 15 amino acids. Per germline, CDR1 DFQATT and CDR2 SNEGSKA (reference sequence). The CDR3 DNA follows: TGCAGTGCTGGGGACGGGGGGAGTTCCTACAATGAGCAGTTCTTC. Protein sequence: CSAGDGGSSYNEQFF.

This clonotype has at least ten counts. The chain recombines TRBV5-1 with TRBJ2-3, with a tentative D call TRBD2 (7 bases). Trimming pared 2 bases from V and 6 bases from J, leaving 16 bases between. This CDR3 is built from 15 residues. Germline-derived CDR1 and CDR2 are SGHRS and YFSETQ. Here the CDR3 reads CASSFVGGAADTQYF. The CDR3 DNA reads as TGCGCCAGCAGCTTCGTTGGGGGGGCCGCCGATACGCAGTATTTT.

This clonotype was counted many times. This chain connects TRBV5-1 to TRBJ2-7; D unresolved. Per germline, CDR1 SGHRS and CDR2 YFSETQ. V was cut by 0 bases and J by 0 bases, with 10 bases left in between. The CDR3 covers 15 residues. CDR3 in amino acids: CASSLEGVSSYEQYF. In nucleotides, the CDR3 is TGCGCCAGCAGCTTGGAAGGAGTTTCCTCCTACGAGCAGTACTTC.

This clonotype occurred many times. The V gene is TRBV7-9, the J gene TRBJ2-1; no clear D. V shed 11 bases and J shed 0 bases, with 8 bases lying between them. The CDR3 is made up of 12 amino acids. Germline CDR1 SEHNR, CDR2 FQNEAQ (reference sequence). For the CDR3, the DNA is TGTGCCCTAGGTCTCTCCTACAATGAGCAGTTCTTC. Protein: CALGLSYNEQFF.

This clonotype was picked up many times. The chain uses TRBV20-1 and TRBJ2-3, with 13 bases identical to TRBD2. There are 18 residues in the CDR3. V gave up 0 bases and J gave up 0 bases; unmatched junction bases: 6. Germline V gene data show CDR1 as DFQATT and CDR2 as SNEGSKA (reference sequence). In DNA, the CDR3 is TGCAGTGCTAGAGATCTCAGGGGACTAGCGGGGAGCACAGATACGCAGTATTTT. It codes for CSARDLRGLAGSTDTQYF.

This clonotype has ten or more counts. This chain uses TRBV5-1 with TRBJ1-2; TRBD1 might be the D (5 bases). The germline gives CDR1 SGHRS, CDR2 YFSETQ. This CDR3 is built from 14 residues. V dropped 2 bases and J dropped 3 bases, with 11 bases sitting between them. The CDR3 region has the DNA TGCGCCAGCAGCTTTTTTGGGGCCGACTATGGCTACACCTTC. The encoded protein is CASSFFGADYGYTF.

At least ten counts were recorded for this clonotype. V is TRBV28 and J is TRBJ1-5, with D uncertain. The CDR3 sequence is 16 residues long. With 3 bases removed from V and 7 bases from J, the gap between germline ends came to 19 bases. Germline values: CDR1 MDHEN, CDR2 SYDVKM. CDR3 region: CASSFPMGMEGQPQHF. In DNA form, the CDR3 reads TGTGCCAGCAGTTTCCCCATGGGGATGGAGGGACAGCCCCAGCATTTT.

Points on this clonotype: A much larger clone is a single base away; this may be a read error. The genes are TRBV20-1 and TRBJ2-5; 9 bases map to TRBD2. CDR3 size: 14 residues. Germline CDR1 reads DFQATT; CDR2 reads SNEGSKA (reference sequence). The CDR3 region is CSARSSGKQENQYF. CDR3 bases: TGCAGTGCTAGGTCTAGCGGGAAACAAGAGAACCAGTACTTC.

This clonotype was found many times. The rearrangement uses TRBV11-2 and TRBJ2-7; D is unclear. With 1 base removed from V and 2 bases from J, the gap between germline ends came to 6 bases. CDR1 is SGHAT, CDR2 FQNNGV, per germline. The CDR3 loop spans 13 amino acids. In nucleotides, the CDR3 is TGTGCCAGCAGCTTAGCAGGACCCTACGAGCAGTACTTC. Protein sequence: CASSLAGPYEQYF.

This clonotype was recorded at least ten times. The chain joins TRBV4-1 to TRBJ1-5; D not certain. The V gene's germline CDR1 is MGHRA and CDR2 YSYEKL. Trimming left V 0 bases short and J 3 bases short, with 12 bases between. This CDR3 is built from 16 residues. The CDR3 DNA is TGCGCCAGCAGCCAAGATCCGGTGGCAGTCAATCAGCCCCAGCATTTT. This gives the protein CASSQDPVAVNQPQHF.

In this sample, this clonotype turned up a few times. The chain carries TRBV7-6 and TRBJ1-4; TRBD1 matches at 7 bases. V shed 8 bases and J 5 bases; nucleotides not matched to a gene: 8. Germline CDR1 reads SGHVS; CDR2 reads FNYEAQ. This CDR3 is 14 amino acids long. The CDR3: CASGHRGSNEKLFF. In DNA form, the CDR3 reads TGTGCCAGCGGCCACAGGGGATCGAATGAAAAACTGTTTTTT.

This clonotype was seen many times. The chain recombines TRBV5-1 with TRBJ1-2; D ambiguous. CDR1 and CDR2 from the germline V gene are SGHRS and YFSETQ. The CDR3 length is 14 residues. Trimming pared 0 bases from V and 6 bases from J, leaving 12 bases between. The CDR3 region has the DNA TGCGCCAGCAGCTTGGGAGAGGGTATGCATGGCTACACCTTC. Translated: CASSLGEGMHGYTF. Using reference TRBV5-1 and TRBJ1-2 for the parts outside the CDR3, the full variable domain is KAGVTQTPRYLIKTRGQQVTLSCSPISGHRSVSWYQQTPGQGLQFLFEYFSETQRNKGNFPGRFSGRQFSNSRSEMNVSTLELGDSALYLCASSLGEGMHGYTFGSGTRLTVV.

This clonotype was seen at least ten times. The chain combines TRBV5-1 with TRBJ2-1; TRBD2 aligns across 9 bases. This CDR3 has 15 residues. Germline trimming cut 3 bases from V and 9 bases from J; bases unmatched to any gene: 10. Germline V lookup: CDR1 SGHRS, CDR2 YFSETQ. The CDR3 loop is CASSSSRTSVTEQFF. Written as DNA, the CDR3 is TGCGCCAGCAGCTCCTCCAGGACTAGCGTCACTGAGCAGTTCTTC.

In this sample, this clonotype turned up many times. This sequence joins TRBV19 and TRBJ2-1; perhaps TRBD2 as D (6 bases). The CDR3 covers 17 residues. V gave up 5 bases and J gave up 5 bases, with 22 bases separating them. CDR1 LNHDA and CDR2 SQIVND come from the germline V gene (reference sequence). The CDR3 region is CASSLIKGVGGNNEQFF. In DNA form, the CDR3 reads TGTGCCAGTAGTCTTATCAAAGGCGTTGGGGGGAACAATGAGCAGTTCTTC.

This clonotype was found many times. The V gene is TRBV7-6, the J gene TRBJ2-1; TRBD2 matches at 11 bases. CDR1 and CDR2 (germline): SGHVS, FNYEAQ. The CDR3 contains 16 residues. With 5 bases clipped from V and 4 bases from J, the junction kept 7 bases outside the gene matches. The CDR3 protein is CASSLLAGGGYNEQFF. In nucleotides, the CDR3 is TGTGCCAGCAGCCTATTAGCGGGAGGGGGGTACAATGAGCAGTTCTTC.

This clonotype was counted many times. V is TRBV28 and J is TRBJ2-3; D uncertain. CDR3 length equals 14 residues. Germline CDR1 and CDR2: MDHEN and SYDVKM. V was pared by 2 bases and J by 0 bases, with 6 bases between. CDR3 in DNA: TGTGCCAGCAGTTTACGAGTTAGCACAGATACGCAGTATTTT. This sequence encodes CASSLRVSTDTQYF. Supplemented by reference TRBV28 and TRBJ2-3, the full variable domain reads DVKVTQSSRYLVKRTGEKVFLECVQDMDHENMFWYRQDPGLGLRLIYFSYDVKMKEKGDIPEGYSVSREKKERFSLILESASTNQTSMYLCASSLRVSTDTQYFGPGTRLTVL.

This clonotype came up many times. The J gene is TRBJ2-7, the V gene TRBV24-1; no reliable D call. Trimming left V 5 bases short and J 0 bases short, with 7 bases between. Germline V gene data show CDR1 as KGHDR and CDR2 as SFDVKD. The CDR3 totals 13 residues. CDR3 nucleotides: TGTGCCACCAGTGGTACGGGCTCCTACGAGCAGTACTTC. Translating it yields CATSGTGSYEQYF.

This clonotype was counted many times. The chain uses TRBV9 and TRBJ1-6; no reliable D call. The CDR3 is made up of 18 amino acids. Trimming pared 2 bases from V and 9 bases from J, leaving 24 bases between. Per the germline V gene, CDR1 is SGDLS and CDR2 is YYNGEE. The CDR3, as DNA: TGTGCCAGCAGCGTGACGGGTGTTAAGGGAGACCTTGCTTCACCCCTCCACTTT. It translates to CASSVTGVKGDLASPLHF.

Many counts were recorded for this clonotype. This rearrangement joins TRBV5-1 to TRBJ1-1; TRBD1 matches 10 bases. With V trimmed by 2 bases and J by 3 bases, 4 bases remained unmatched. Germline V gene sequence: CDR1 SGHRS, CDR2 YFSETQ. The CDR3 totals 15 residues. Here the CDR3 reads CASSFSTGGYTEAFF. CDR3 coding DNA: TGCGCCAGCAGCTTCTCGACAGGGGGCTACACTGAAGCTTTCTTT. Full variable domain (missing parts from reference TRBV5-1 and TRBJ1-1): KAGVTQTPRYLIKTRGQQVTLSCSPISGHRSVSWYQQTPGQGLQFLFEYFSETQRNKGNFPGRFSGRQFSNSRSEMNVSTLELGDSALYLCASSFSTGGYTEAFFGQGTRLTVV.

This clonotype was detected many times. V and J are TRBV11-1 and TRBJ2-7; D is unresolved. Per the germline V gene, CDR1 is SGHAT and CDR2 is FQDESV (reference sequence). Between the trimmed V and J ends, which lost 4 bases and 6 bases, there was a span of 22 bases. The CDR3 length is 16 residues. The CDR3 nucleotides are TGTGCCAGCAGCTCTCTCCTGGCCAAGTCGGTCGCCGAGCAGTACTTC. This sequence encodes CASSSLLAKSVAEQYF.

This clonotype was recorded at least ten times. The chain joins TRBV20-1 to TRBJ2-7, with D possibly matching TRBD1 (5 bases). Germline CDR1 is DFQATT and CDR2 is SNEGSKA (reference sequence). V dropped 1 base and J dropped 0 bases, with 13 bases sitting between them. CDR3 length: 15 residues. DNA of the CDR3: TGCAGTGCTAGAGGGTACAGGTCTAGCTCCTACGAGCAGTACTTC. Translation: CSARGYRSSSYEQYF.

This clonotype was detected ten times or more. This chain connects TRBV27 to TRBJ2-1; perhaps TRBD2 as D (6 bases). Germline values: CDR1 MNHEY, CDR2 SMNVEV (reference sequence). This CDR3 has 16 residues. The germline V and J ends were trimmed by 2 bases and 7 bases, with 18 bases remaining between them. CDR3 bases: TGTGCCAGCAGTTTAGGTGTTAGCGGCGGGTGGAATGAGCAGTTCTTC. Translating it yields CASSLGVSGGWNEQFF.